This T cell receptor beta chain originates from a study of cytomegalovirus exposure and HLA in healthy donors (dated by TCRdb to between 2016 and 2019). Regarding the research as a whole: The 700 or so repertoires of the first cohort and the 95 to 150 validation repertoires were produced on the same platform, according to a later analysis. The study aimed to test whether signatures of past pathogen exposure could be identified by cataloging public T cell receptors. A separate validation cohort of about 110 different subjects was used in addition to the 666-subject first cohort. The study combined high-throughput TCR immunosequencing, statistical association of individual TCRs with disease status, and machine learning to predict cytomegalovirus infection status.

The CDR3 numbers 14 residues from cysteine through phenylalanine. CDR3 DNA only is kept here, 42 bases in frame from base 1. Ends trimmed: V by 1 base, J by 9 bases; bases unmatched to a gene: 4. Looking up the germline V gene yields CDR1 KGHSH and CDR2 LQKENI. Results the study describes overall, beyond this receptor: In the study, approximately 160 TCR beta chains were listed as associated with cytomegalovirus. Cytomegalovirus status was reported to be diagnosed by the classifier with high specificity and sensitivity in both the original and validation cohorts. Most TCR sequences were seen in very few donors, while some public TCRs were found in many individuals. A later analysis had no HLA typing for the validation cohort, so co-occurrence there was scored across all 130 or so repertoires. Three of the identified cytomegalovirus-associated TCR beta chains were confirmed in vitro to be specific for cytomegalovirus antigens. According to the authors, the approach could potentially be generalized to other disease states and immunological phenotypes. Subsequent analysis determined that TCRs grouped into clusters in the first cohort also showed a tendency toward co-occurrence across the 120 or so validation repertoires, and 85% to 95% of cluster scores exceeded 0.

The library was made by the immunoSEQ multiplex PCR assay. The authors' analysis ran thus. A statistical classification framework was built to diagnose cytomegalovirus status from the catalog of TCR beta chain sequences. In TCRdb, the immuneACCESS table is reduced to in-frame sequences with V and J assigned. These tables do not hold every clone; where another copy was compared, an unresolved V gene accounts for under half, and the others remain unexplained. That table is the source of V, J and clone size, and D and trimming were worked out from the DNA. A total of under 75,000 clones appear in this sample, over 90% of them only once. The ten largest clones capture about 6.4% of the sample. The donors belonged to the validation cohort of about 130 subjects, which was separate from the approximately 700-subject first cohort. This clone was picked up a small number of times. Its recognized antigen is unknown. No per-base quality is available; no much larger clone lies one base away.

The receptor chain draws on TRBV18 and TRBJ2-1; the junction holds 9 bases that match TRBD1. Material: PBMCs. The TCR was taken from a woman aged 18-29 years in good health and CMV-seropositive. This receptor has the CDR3 CASSPRTGVGEQFF. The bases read TGTGCCAGCTCACCACGGACAGGGGTTGGTGAGCAGTTCTTC. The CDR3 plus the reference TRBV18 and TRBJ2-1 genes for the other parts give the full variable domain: NAGVMQNPRHLVRRRGQEARLRCSPMKGHSHVYWYRQLPEEGLKFMVYLQKENIIDESGMPKERFSAEFPKEGPSILRIQQVVRGDSAAYFCASSPRTGVGEQFFGPGTRLTVL.